A single sample is the source of the 18 T cell receptor beta chains below, sequenced in a study of shared clonotypes between healthy human individuals. The repertoire was sequenced with immunoSEQ multiplex PCR; TCRdb's copy has only in-frame clones and lacks some. Here the sample spans around 650,000 clones, approximately 96% being singletons. CD45RO negativity and positive selection for CCR7 defined naive CD8 cells, a population that excluded terminally differentiated effector memory CD45RA+ cells. The sequencing sample was made of naive CD8+ T cells sorted from blood. These receptors were taken from a woman between 25 and 40 years old in good health.

The chain couples TRBV6-5 to TRBJ2-1; D possibly corresponds to TRBD2 (6 bases). The CDR3 extends over 14 amino acids. The germline gives CDR1 MNHEY, CDR2 SVGAGI. Trimming cost V 4 bases and J 7 bases, with 14 bases left between them. CDR3 sequence: CASSSTGVDNEQFF. The DNA for the CDR3 is TGTGCCAGCAGTTCAACGGGAGTTGATAATGAGCAGTTCTTC.

This chain uses TRBV11-2 with TRBJ2-1; TRBD1 matches 9 bases. The CDR3 length is 15 residues. The trim removed 5 bases at V and 10 bases at J, leaving 12 bases unmatched. The V gene's germline CDR1 is SGHAT and CDR2 FQNNGV. The CDR3 DNA follows: TGTGCCAGCAGCATACCGGGACAGGGAGGTAGGGAGCAGTTCTTC. Amino acids: CASSIPGQGGREQFF.

The CDR3 loop reads CASPGLHYNEQFF. The CDR3 coding sequence is TGTGCCAGCCCGGGACTTCACTACAATGAGCAGTTCTTC. The rearrangement links TRBV7-9 to TRBJ2-1; TRBD2 might be the D (6 bases). The germline CDR1 and CDR2 sequences are SEHNR and FQNEAQ (reference sequence). CDR3 size: 13 residues. Trimming removed 8 bases from V and 3 bases from J, with 11 bases in between.

This clone was recorded a few times. The CDR3 sequence is CSAPKTGELFF. Here the CDR3 DNA reads TGCAGTGCCCCCAAGACCGGGGAGCTGTTTTTT. This rearrangement joins TRBV20-1 to TRBJ2-2, with D unresolved. The V and J ends lost 6 bases and 5 bases respectively, with 7 bases between them. The CDR3 loop spans 11 amino acids. Germline CDR1 reads DFQATT; CDR2 reads SNEGSKA (reference sequence).

J is TRBJ2-1 and V is TRBV7-9, with 11 bases that match TRBD1. The CDR3 is made up of 15 amino acids. The germline V gene encodes CDR1 SEHNR and CDR2 FQNEAQ (reference sequence). The junction had 5 bases not matched to a gene; V was cut back by 5 bases and J by 5 bases. The CDR3 is CASSQGQGEDNEQFF. The DNA for the CDR3 is TGTGCCAGCAGCCAGGGACAGGGGGAAGACAATGAGCAGTTCTTC.

CDR3: CASSLRAGTEFRQFF. The CDR3 nucleotides are TGTGCCAGTAGTTTAAGAGCGGGAACCGAGTTTAGGCAGTTCTTC. V is TRBV19 and J is TRBJ2-1, with TRBD2 identical over 7 bases. The CDR3 covers 15 residues. After removal of 5 bases from V and 12 bases from J, the junction contained 16 bases not matched to a gene. Germline lookup yields CDR1 LNHDA and CDR2 SQIVND (reference sequence).

The chain links TRBV19 to TRBJ2-7, with a tentative D call TRBD2 (6 bases). The CDR3 covers 14 residues. The germline V gene has CDR1 LNHDA and CDR2 SQIVND (reference sequence). Trimming left V 5 bases short and J 1 base short, with 12 bases between. The CDR3 nucleotides are TGTGCCAGTAGTTTGGGACTTTCGTCCTACGAGCAGTACTTC. This encodes CASSLGLSSYEQYF.

This chain uses TRBV7-9 with TRBJ2-7, with 8 bases matching TRBD1. In germline, CDR1 is SEHNR, CDR2 FQNEAQ (reference sequence). V lost 1 base and J lost 3; bases outside the gene matches: 11. The CDR3 length is 17 residues. CDR3 sequence reads: CASSLVRDRNIHYEQYF. DNA for the CDR3: TGTGCCAGCAGCTTAGTGCGGGACAGGAATATTCACTACGAGCAGTACTTC.

The chain employs TRBV28 and TRBJ2-1; D assignment may be TRBD1 or TRBD2 (6 bases each). V lost 7 bases and J lost 0, with 13 bases in between. Looked up from germline, CDR1 is MDHEN and CDR2 is SYDVKM. The CDR3 is 15 amino acids. CDR3 in DNA: TGTGCCAGCAATCTACAGGGAGGCTCCTACAATGAGCAGTTCTTC. Protein sequence: CASNLQGGSYNEQFF.

This sequence joins TRBV27 and TRBJ2-6; D uncertain. The CDR3 is 14 amino acids. The V end was cut by 6 bases, the J end by 0 bases, with 6 bases between. Germline loops: CDR1 MNHEY, CDR2 SMNVEV (reference sequence). The CDR3 reads CASSLSSGANVLTF. The CDR3, as DNA: TGTGCCAGCAGCCTGAGCTCTGGGGCCAACGTCCTGACTTTC.

The chain uses TRBV7-8 and TRBJ1-5; unclear D gene. Germline CDR1 reads SGHVS; CDR2 reads FQNEAQ. Trimming shortened V by 1 base and J by 2 bases, and 12 bases separated the two germline ends. This CDR3 has 16 amino acids. CDR3 bases: TGTGCCAGCAGCTTAGAGTTAGGGCTGGGCAATCAGCCCCAGCATTTT. Residues: CASSLELGLGNQPQHF.

The chain links TRBV29-1 to TRBJ2-5; TRBD1 matches at 12 bases. The DNA end favors TRBJ2-7, so the J call may be wrong. The germline CDR1 and CDR2 sequences are SQVTM and ANQGSEA. The CDR3 runs 15 residues. The CDR3 nucleotides are TGCAGCGTGATAGCCGGGACAGGGGGCGTGGACGAGCAGTACTTC. Amino acid sequence: CSVIAGTGGVDEQYF.

The genes are TRBV12-5 and TRBJ2-3; TRBD2 matches at 7 bases. The CDR3 runs 16 residues. J lost 6 bases, V lost 6 bases, and 15 bases had no gene match. CDR1 and CDR2 (germline): LGHNT, FRNRAP. DNA for the CDR3: TGTGCTAGTGGACCTGCGACTAGCCCTTACTATGATACGCAGTATTTT. This codes for CASGPATSPYYDTQYF.

In regard to this clone: Other DNA sequences of this sample code for an identical CDR3. As DNA, the CDR3 is TGTGCCAGTGGATACAATGAGCAGTTCTTC. Translating it yields CASGYNEQFF. V gene TRBV27 combines with J gene TRBJ2-1; unclear D gene. CDR1 MNHEY and CDR2 SMNVEV come from the germline V gene (reference sequence). The ends were cut back, 9 bases at V and 4 bases at J, with 4 bases in the middle. The CDR3 length is 10 residues.

V and J are TRBV7-9 and TRBJ2-1; 9 bases align to TRBD2. Germline assignment: CDR1 SEHNR and CDR2 FQNEAQ (reference sequence). The V and J ends lost 5 bases and 2 bases, in that order; junction bases with no gene match: 13. The CDR3 covers 18 residues. The CDR3 reads CASSPTVDSGRAYNEQFF. In DNA form, the CDR3 reads TGTGCCAGCAGCCCAACGGTAGATAGCGGGAGAGCCTACAATGAGCAGTTCTTC.

This sequence joins TRBV29-1 and TRBJ1-2, with a possible D match to TRBD1 (5 bases). Per germline, CDR1 SQVTM and CDR2 ANQGSEA. Trimming left V 6 bases short and J 7 bases short, with 21 bases between. The CDR3 is made up of 14 amino acids. The CDR3 here is CSVYTGDGLTGYTF. The CDR3 DNA reads TGCAGCGTCTATACCGGGGACGGTCTTACTGGCTACACCTTC.

The V and J genes are TRBV28 and TRBJ1-3; 7 bases agree with TRBD1. The CDR3 sequence is 17 residues long. The V and J ends lost 4 bases and 0 bases, in that order; junction bases with no gene match: 9. The germline V gene encodes CDR1 MDHEN and CDR2 SYDVKM. Here the CDR3 DNA reads TGTGCCAGCAGTTCAATTGACAGGGCCCACTCTGGAAACACCATATATTTT. Protein: CASSSIDRAHSGNTIYF.

This sequence joins TRBV5-6 and TRBJ2-7; D perhaps matches TRBD2 (5 bases). V was shortened by 0 bases and J by 6 bases, with 10 bases between the two germline ends. CDR1 is SGHDT and CDR2 is YYEEEE in the germline V gene. CDR3 length: 13 residues. CDR3 in DNA: TGTGCCAGCAGCTTGGGCGCCCGGGGCGAGCAGTACTTC. This sequence encodes CASSLGARGEQYF.